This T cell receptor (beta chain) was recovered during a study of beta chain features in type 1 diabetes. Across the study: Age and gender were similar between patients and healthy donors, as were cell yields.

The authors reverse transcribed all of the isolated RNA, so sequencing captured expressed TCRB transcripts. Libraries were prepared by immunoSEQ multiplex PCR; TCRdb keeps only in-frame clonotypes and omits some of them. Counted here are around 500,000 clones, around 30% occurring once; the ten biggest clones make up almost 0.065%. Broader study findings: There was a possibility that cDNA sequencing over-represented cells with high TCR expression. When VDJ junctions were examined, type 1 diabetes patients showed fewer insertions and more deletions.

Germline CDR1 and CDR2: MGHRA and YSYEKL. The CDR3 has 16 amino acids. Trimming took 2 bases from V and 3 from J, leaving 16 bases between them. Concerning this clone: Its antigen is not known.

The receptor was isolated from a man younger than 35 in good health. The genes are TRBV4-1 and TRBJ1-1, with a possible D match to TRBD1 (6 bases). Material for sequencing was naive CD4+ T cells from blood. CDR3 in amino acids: CASSQPPGQTYTEAFF. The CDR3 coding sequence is TGCGCCAGCAGCCAACCGCCGGGACAAACATACACTGAAGCTTTCTTT.